These 2 T cell receptor beta chains were sequenced from one sample in a study of CD8 T cells in Susac syndrome. cDNA came from roughly 0.53 to 1 ug RNA primed by random hexamers. TCRdb reprocessed the immunoSEQ multiplex PCR reads with MiXCR, giving one entry per CDR3 protein. The sample has about 160,000 distinct CDR3 sequences, around 93% seen once. The sequenced material came from CD4+ T cells from PBMCs. All receptors derive from a human donor in good health.

The J gene is TRBJ1-3, the V gene TRBV6-5; 7 positions agree with TRBD1. The CDR3 totals 15 residues. Unmatched junction bases numbered 3, after V lost 0 bases and J lost 4 bases. Germline assignment: CDR1 MNHEY and CDR2 SVGAGI. The CDR3 DNA reads TGTGCCAGCAGTTACTCGGCAGGGGGAGGAAACACCATATATTTT. Translating gives CASSYSAGGGNTIYF.

The table lists this clonotype with a few counts. In DNA form, the CDR3 reads TGTGCCAGCTCACTCGGGGGGAGTCAAGAGACCCAGTACTTC. Amino acid sequence: CASSLGGSQETQYF. The chain employs TRBV18 and TRBJ2-5; 7 bases agree with TRBD2. CDR1 KGHSH and CDR2 LQKENI come from the germline V gene. The CDR3 runs 14 residues. After removal of 4 bases from V and 2 bases from J, the junction contained 4 bases not matched to a gene.